These 2 T cell receptor beta chains originate from one sample sequenced in a study of T cell repertoires in cytomegalovirus infection. TCRdb re-analysed the reads in MiXCR, keeping a single row per CDR3 protein. The sample gives 350,000 to 550,000 distinct CDR3 sequences, 30% to 40% of which show up once; about an eighth is in the top ten. Source material: PBMCs. These receptors were obtained from a human donor in good health (CMV status not recorded). Some clones in this sample may be carry-over from other donors' samples.

This clonotype has a handful of counts. This chain uses TRBV25-1 with TRBJ2-3; 9 bases match TRBD2. V lost 1 base, J lost 2 bases, and 7 bases stayed unmatched. The CDR3 is made up of 17 amino acids. Germline CDR1 and CDR2: MGHDK and SYGVNS. The CDR3: CASSEFKTSGNTDTQYF. CDR3 nucleotide sequence: TGTGCCAGCAGTGAATTTAAGACTAGCGGCAACACAGATACGCAGTATTTT.

The chain is built from TRBV7-9 and TRBJ1-3; no reliable D call. Per the germline V gene, CDR1 is SEHNR and CDR2 is FQNEAQ (reference sequence). The CDR3 spans 14 residues. V was trimmed by 1 base and J by 2 bases, leaving 6 bases between them. CDR3 sequence reads: CASSLGVAGNTIYF. DNA for the CDR3: TGTGCCAGCAGCTTAGGAGTGGCTGGAAACACCATATATTTT.